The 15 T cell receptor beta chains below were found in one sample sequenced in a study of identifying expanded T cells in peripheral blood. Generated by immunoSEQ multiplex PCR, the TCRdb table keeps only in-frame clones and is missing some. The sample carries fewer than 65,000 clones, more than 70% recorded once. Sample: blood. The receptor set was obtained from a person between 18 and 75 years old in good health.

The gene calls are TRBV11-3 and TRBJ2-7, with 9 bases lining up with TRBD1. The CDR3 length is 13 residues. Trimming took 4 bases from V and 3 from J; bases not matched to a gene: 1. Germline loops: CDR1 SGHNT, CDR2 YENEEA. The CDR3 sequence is CASSSTGGYEQYF. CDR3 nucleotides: TGTGCCAGCAGCTCGACAGGGGGCTACGAGCAGTACTTC.

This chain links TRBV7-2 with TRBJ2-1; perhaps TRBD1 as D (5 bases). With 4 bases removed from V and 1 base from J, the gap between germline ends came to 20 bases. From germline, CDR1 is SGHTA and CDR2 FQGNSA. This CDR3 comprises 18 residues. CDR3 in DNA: TGTGCCAGCAGCTCCCAGCGACAGTCCCGTCGTTCCTACAATGAGCAGTTCTTC. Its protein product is CASSSQRQSRRSYNEQFF.

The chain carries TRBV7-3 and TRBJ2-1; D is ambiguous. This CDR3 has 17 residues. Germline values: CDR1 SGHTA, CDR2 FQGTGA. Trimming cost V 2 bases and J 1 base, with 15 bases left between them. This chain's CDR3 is CASSLAVGLGSYNEQFF. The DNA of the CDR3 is TGTGCCAGCAGCTTAGCCGTAGGGCTAGGATCCTACAATGAGCAGTTCTTC.

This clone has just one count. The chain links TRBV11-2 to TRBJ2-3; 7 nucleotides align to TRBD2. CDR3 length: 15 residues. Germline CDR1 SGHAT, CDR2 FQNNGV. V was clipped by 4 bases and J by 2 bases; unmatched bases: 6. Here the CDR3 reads CASSSASGPTDTQYF. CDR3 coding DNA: TGTGCCAGCAGCTCGGCTAGCGGTCCCACAGATACGCAGTATTTT.

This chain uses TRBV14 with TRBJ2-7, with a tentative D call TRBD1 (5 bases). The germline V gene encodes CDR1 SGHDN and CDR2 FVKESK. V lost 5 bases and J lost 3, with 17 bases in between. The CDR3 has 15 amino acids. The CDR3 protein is CASSGLEAGIYEQYF. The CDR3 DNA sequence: TGTGCCAGCAGCGGGCTTGAGGCAGGGATCTACGAGCAGTACTTC.

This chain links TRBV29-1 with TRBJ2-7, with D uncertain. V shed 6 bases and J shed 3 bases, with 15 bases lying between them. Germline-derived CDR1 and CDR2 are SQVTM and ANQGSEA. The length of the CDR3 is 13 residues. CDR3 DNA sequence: TGCAGCGTCCGTACAATCCCGGACTACGAGCAGTACTTC. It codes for CSVRTIPDYEQYF.

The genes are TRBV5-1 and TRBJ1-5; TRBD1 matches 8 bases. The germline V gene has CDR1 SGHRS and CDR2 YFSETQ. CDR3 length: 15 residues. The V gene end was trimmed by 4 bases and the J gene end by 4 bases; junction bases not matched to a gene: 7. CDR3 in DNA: TGCGCCAGCAGCCAAGCCGGACAGGGTAATCAGCCCCAGCATTTT. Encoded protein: CASSQAGQGNQPQHF.

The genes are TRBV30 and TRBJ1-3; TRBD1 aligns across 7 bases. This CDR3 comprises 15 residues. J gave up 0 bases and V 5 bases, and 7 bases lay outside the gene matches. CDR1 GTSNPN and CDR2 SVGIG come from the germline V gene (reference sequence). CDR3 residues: CAWALDRISGNTIYF. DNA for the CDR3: TGTGCCTGGGCCTTGGACAGGATCTCTGGAAACACCATATATTTT.

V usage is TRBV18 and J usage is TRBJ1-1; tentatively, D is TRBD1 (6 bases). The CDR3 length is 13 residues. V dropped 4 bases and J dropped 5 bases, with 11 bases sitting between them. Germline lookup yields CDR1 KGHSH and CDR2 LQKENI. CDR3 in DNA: TGTGCCAGCTCACTCCGAGGGGGGACTGAAGCTTTCTTT. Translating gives CASSLRGGTEAFF.

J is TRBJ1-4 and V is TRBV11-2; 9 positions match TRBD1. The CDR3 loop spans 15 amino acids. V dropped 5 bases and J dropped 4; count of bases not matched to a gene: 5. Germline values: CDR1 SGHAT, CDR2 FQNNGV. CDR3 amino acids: CASSITGGGNEKLFF. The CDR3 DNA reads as TGTGCCAGCAGCATTACAGGGGGCGGTAATGAAAAACTGTTTTTT.

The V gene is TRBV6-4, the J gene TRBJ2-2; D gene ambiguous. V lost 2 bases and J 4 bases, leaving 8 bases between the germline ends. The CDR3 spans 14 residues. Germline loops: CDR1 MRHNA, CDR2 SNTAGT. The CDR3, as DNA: TGTGCCAGCAGTGACAGCCCTTCCACCGGGGAGCTGTTTTTT. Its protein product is CASSDSPSTGELFF.

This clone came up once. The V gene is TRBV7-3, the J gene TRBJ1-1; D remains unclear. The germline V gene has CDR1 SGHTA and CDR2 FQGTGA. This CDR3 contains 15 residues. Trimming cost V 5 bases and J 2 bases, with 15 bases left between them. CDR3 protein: CASSPYSLTNTEAFF. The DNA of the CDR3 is TGTGCCAGCAGCCCCTACAGCCTTACCAACACTGAAGCTTTCTTT.

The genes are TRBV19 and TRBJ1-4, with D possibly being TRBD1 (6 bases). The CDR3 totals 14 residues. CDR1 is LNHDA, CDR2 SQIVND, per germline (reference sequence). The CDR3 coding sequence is TGTGCTTCCAAAAGGACAGCAACTAATGAAAAACTGTTTTTT. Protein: CASKRTATNEKLFF.

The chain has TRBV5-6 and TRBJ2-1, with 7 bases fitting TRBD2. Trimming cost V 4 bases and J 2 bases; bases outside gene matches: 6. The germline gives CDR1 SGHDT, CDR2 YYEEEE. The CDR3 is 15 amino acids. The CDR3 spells CASSLLAGAYNEQFF. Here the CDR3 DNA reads TGTGCCAGCAGCCTGCTTGCGGGAGCCTACAATGAGCAGTTCTTC.

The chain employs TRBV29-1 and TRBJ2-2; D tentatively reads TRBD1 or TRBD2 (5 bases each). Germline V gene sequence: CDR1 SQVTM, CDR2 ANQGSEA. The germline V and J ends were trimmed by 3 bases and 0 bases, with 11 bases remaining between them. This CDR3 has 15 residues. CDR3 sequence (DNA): TGCAGCGTTGATCCAGGGAGATCGAACACCGGGGAGCTGTTTTTT. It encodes CSVDPGRSNTGELFF.